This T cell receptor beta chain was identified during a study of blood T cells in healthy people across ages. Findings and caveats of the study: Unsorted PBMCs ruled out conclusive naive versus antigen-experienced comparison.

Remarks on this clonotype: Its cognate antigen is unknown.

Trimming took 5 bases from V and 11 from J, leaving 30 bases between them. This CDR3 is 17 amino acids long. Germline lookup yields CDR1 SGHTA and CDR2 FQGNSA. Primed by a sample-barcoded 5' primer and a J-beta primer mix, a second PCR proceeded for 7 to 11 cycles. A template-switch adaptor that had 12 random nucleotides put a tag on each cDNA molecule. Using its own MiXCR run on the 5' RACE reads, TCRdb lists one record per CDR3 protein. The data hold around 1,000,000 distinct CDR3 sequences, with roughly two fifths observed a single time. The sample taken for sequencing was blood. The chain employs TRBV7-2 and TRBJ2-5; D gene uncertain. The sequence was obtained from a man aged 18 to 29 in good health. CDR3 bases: TGTGCCAGCAGCCTCAACACCGGGCTAGTGACAAACAATGAGCAGTACTTC. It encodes CASSLNTGLVTNNEQYF.